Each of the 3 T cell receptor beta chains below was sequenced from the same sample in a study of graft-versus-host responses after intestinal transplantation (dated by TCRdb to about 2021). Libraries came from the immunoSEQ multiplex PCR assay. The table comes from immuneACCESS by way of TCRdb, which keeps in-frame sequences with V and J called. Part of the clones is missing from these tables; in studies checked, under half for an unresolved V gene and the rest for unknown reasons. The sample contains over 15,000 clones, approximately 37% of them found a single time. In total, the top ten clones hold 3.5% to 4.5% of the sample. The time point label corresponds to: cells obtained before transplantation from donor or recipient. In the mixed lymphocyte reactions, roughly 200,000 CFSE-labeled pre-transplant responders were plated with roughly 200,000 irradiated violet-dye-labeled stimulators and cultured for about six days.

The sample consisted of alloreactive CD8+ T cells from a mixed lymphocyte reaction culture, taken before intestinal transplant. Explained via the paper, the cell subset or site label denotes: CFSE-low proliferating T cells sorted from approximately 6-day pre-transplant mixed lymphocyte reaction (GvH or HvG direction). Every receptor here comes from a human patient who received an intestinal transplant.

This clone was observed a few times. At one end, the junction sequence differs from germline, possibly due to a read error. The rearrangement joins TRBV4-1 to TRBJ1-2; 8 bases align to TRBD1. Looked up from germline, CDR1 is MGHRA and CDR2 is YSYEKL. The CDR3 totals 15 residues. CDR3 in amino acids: CASSQPQGALNGYTF. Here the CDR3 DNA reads TGTGCCAGCAGCCAACCCCAGGGGGCCCTTAACGGCTACACCTTC.

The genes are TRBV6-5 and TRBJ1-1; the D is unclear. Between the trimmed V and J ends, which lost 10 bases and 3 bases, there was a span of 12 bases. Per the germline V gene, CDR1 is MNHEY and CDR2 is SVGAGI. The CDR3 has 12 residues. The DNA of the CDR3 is TGTGCCACCTCATATGGGGACACTGAAGCTTTCTTT. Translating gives CATSYGDTEAFF.

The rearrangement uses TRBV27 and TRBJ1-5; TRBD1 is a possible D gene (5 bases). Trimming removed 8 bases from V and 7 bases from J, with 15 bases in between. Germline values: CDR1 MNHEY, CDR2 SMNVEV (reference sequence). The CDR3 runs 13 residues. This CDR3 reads CASGFGWDQPQHF. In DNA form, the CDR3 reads TGTGCCAGCGGGTTCGGTTGGGACCAGCCCCAGCATTTT.